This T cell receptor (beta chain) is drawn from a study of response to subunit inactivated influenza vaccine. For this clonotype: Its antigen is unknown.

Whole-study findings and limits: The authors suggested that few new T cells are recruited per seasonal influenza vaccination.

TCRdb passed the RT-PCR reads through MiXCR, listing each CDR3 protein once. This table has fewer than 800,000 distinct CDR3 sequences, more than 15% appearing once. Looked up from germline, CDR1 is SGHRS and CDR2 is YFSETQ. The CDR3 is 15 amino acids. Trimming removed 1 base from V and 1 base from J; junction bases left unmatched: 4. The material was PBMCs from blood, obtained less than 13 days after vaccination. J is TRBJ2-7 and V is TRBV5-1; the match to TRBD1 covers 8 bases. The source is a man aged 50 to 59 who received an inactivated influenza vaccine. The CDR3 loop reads CASSLRDRLSYEQYF. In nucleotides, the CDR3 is TGCGCCAGCAGCTTGCGGGACAGGTTGTCCTACGAGCAGTACTTC.